This T cell receptor beta chain was sequenced during a study of patients and donors after allogeneic stem cell transplantation. Trimming left V 3 bases short and J 5 bases short, with 8 bases between. This CDR3 spans 14 amino acids. CDR1 and CDR2 (germline): SGHTA, FQGNSA. This clonotype appeared a few times. TCRdb itself ran the RT-PCR reads through MiXCR, one entry per CDR3 protein. The sample lists under 200,000 distinct CDR3 sequences; about 30% were seen once. The receptor comes from a human donor who was either an allogeneic HSCT recipient or a stem cell or donor lymphocyte infusion donor (not recorded which). It is not recorded whose cells these are; they may come from a transplant donor. Sequenced input: blood, either unsorted or a sorted T cell fraction (not recorded which). V is TRBV7-2 and J is TRBJ1-6, with D possibly TRBD1 on 5 matching bases. CDR3 in amino acids: CASSLGRDNSPLHF. CDR3 nucleotides: TGTGCCAGCAGCTTGGGGCGGGATAATTCACCCCTCCACTTT.